A selection of T cell receptor beta chains follows, all from one sample in a study of shared T cell receptors in the human thymus. The repertoire was sequenced with immunoSEQ multiplex PCR; TCRdb's copy has only in-frame clones and lacks some. The data show around 730,000 clones, with approximately 83% seen just once and more than 0.008% held by the top ten. This sample was also put to use in a study of human thymus T cells.

Sample: thymocytes. The origin of the receptors is a girl under two years old with a congenital heart defect. CDR3s include the opening cysteine and the closing phenylalanine or tryptophan. The D gene is left open where the match is weak. Rows may omit the clone size; those that give it use once, few, many or a size class.

clone size,V gene,J gene,D gene,CDR3 protein,CDR3 DNA
.,TRBV4-1,TRBJ1-5,.,CASSQRIGQPRVEQPQHF,TGCGCCAGCAGCCAAAGGATCGGACAGCCACGAGTAGAACAGCCCCAGCATTTT
.,TRBV13,TRBJ1-1,.,CARGDEVNTEAFF,TGTGCTCGGGGTGACGAGGTGAACACTGAAGCTTTCTTT
once,TRBV7-2,TRBJ2-5,TRBD1,CASSLQCETGEEETQYF,TGTGCCAGCAGTCTTCAGTGTGAGACAGGGGAGGAGGAGACCCAGTACTTC
.,TRBV15,TRBJ1-6,.,CATSRGYPGVPYNSPLHF,TGTGCCACCAGCAGAGGTTACCCAGGGGTCCCCTATAATTCACCCCTCCACTTT
.,TRBV4-1,TRBJ1-5,TRBD1,CASSRQGHQPQHF,TGCGCCAGCAGCAGACAGGGACATCAGCCCCAGCATTTT
.,TRBV27,TRBJ1-1,.,CASSLLRGGRDTEAFF,TGTGCCAGCAGTTTATTACGGGGGGGAAGGGATACTGAAGCTTTCTTT
.,TRBV14,TRBJ2-7,.,CASSQDTGQGWIAYEQYF,TGTGCCAGCAGCCAAGATACGGGTCAGGGATGGATAGCCTACGAGCAGTACTTC
.,TRBV6-1,TRBJ1-2,.,CASSEQRVGGYTF,TGTGCCAGCAGTGAACAACGGGTGGGTGGCTACACCTTC
.,TRBV27,TRBJ2-7,.,CASSLYWGRANSYEQYF,TGTGCCAGCAGTTTATATTGGGGCAGGGCCAACTCCTACGAGCAGTACTTC
.,TRBV14,TRBJ1-1,.,CASSPGVAEAFF,TGTGCCAGCAGCCCAGGGGTGGCTGAAGCTTTCTTT
.,TRBV4-1,TRBJ1-2,.,CASSHPESQGRTF,TGCGCCAGCAGCCACCCCGAATCCCAGGGCCGCACCTTC
.,TRBV9,TRBJ2-3,TRBD2,CASSARLAGQLGDTDTQYF,TGTGCCAGCAGCGCCCGACTAGCGGGGCAACTTGGGGACACAGATACGCAGTATTTT
.,TRBV28,TRBJ1-4,.,CASTHMAGFLFF,TGTGCCAGCACGCATATGGCAGGGTTCCTGTTTTTT
once,TRBV19,TRBJ1-1,.,CASRLSFDSPTEAFF,TGTGCCAGTAGGTTGAGCTTTGATAGTCCCACTGAAGCTTTCTTT
once,TRBV27,TRBJ1-4,.,CARAQGTTNEKLFF,TGTGCCAGAGCACAGGGAACAACTAATGAAAAACTGTTTTTT
.,TRBV11-3,TRBJ2-7,.,CASSFGRTYEQYF,TGTGCCAGCAGCTTTGGGCGCACCTACGAGCAGTACTTC
.,TRBV5-5,TRBJ1-3,.,CASSLAGVSGNTIYF,TGTGCCAGCAGCTTGGCCGGTGTCTCTGGAAACACCATATATTTT
.,TRBV7-2,TRBJ1-5,TRBD1,CASSPRTGGENQPQHF,TGTGCCAGCAGCCCAAGGACAGGGGGCGAGAATCAGCCCCAGCATTTT
.,TRBV25-1,TRBJ2-1,TRBD1,CASSEHGLGTENNEQFF,TGTGCCAGCAGTGAACACGGGTTGGGGACAGAAAACAATGAGCAGTTCTTC